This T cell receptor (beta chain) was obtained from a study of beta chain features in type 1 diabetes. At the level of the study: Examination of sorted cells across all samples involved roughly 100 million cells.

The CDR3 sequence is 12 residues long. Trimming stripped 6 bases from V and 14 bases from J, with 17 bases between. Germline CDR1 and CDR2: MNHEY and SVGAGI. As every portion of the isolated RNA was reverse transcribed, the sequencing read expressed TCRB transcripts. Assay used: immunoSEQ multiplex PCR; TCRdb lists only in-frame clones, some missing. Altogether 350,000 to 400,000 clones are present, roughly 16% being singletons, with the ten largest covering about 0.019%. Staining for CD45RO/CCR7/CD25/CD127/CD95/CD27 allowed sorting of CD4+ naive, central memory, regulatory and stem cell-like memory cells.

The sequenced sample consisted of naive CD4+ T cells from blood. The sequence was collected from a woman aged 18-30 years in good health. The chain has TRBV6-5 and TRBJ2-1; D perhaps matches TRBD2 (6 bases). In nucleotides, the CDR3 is TGTGCCAGCAGCCAATCTAAGGGAGGAGAGTTCTTC. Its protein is CASSQSKGGEFF.